The clone carrying this T cell receptor (beta chain) was detected only a few times. Its antigen remains unidentified. This sample stems from a study of early T cells in non-severe SARS-CoV-2 infection. Study overall: Sequenced material consisted of bulk RNA (from unsorted whole blood), and chains were unpaired.

Germline CDR1 and CDR2: ENHRY and SYGVKD. CDR3 length: 15 amino acids. The ends were cut back, 3 bases at V and 2 bases at J, with 12 bases in the middle. Separate cDNA molecules each had unique molecular identifiers attached to them. TCRdb recomputed calls from the 5' RACE reads with MiXCR, one row per CDR3 protein. In the table there are some 76,000 distinct CDR3 sequences, approximately 13% of which are singletons. Study results and limitations: Anti-spike CD8 specificities were favored by VDJdb matching, whose results missed private and CD4 specificities.

The sample was whole blood. The TCR was taken from an adult who was a healthcare worker with PCR-confirmed SARS-CoV-2 infection or an uninfected control (not recorded which). The V gene is TRBV10-3, the J gene TRBJ2-3; tentatively, D is TRBD2 (5 bases). For the CDR3, the DNA is TGTGCCATCAGTGATATCCGGGGAGCCACAGATACGCAGTATTTT. Translating gives CAISDIRGATDTQYF.